Listed below are T cell receptor beta chains from one sample, sequenced in a study of T cell responses to AZD1222 COVID-19 vaccine. Data came from immunoSEQ multiplex PCR; TCRdb stores just in-frame clones and leaves some out. The sample lists tens of thousands of clones, around 89% occurring once. The sample consisted of peripheral blood, taken on day 0 of AZD1222 vaccination. These receptors all come from an adult in good health. CDR3s include the opening cysteine and the closing phenylalanine or tryptophan. A D gene is named only where the DNA matches it firmly. Not every row has a clone size; where given, it reads once, few, many or a size class.

TRBV3-1/TRBV3-2	TRBJ2-2	.	TRBD2	CASSQDSGGTGELFF	TGTGCCAGCAGCCAAGATAGCGGGGGCACCGGGGAGCTGTTTTTT
TRBV18	TRBJ2-3	.	TRBD1	CASSPGTGGVTDTQYF	TGTGCCAGCTCACCGGGGACAGGGGGCGTGACAGATACGCAGTATTTT
TRBV18	TRBJ1-5	.	.	CASSPTGSLDQPQHF	TGTGCCAGCTCACCAACGGGGAGTTTGGATCAGCCCCAGCATTTT
TRBV7-2	TRBJ2-5	.	.	CASSLLQGKETQYF	TGTGCCAGCAGCTTACTACAGGGAAAAGAGACCCAGTACTTC
TRBV24-1	TRBJ2-2	.	.	CATSSTPDSFGGELFF	TGTGCCACCAGCTCCACACCAGACAGCTTCGGTGGGGAGCTGTTTTTT
TRBV2	TRBJ1-4	.	.	CASSEQSEKLFF	TGTGCCAGCAGTGAACAGAGTGAAAAACTGTTTTTT
TRBV6-5	TRBJ1-6	.	TRBD1	CASTFDRANSPLHF	TGTGCCAGCACCTTCGACAGGGCTAATTCACCCCTCCACTTT
TRBV5-3	TRBJ1-2	once	.	CARSLASEDGYTF	TGTGCCAGAAGCTTAGCCTCGGAGGATGGCTACACCTTC
TRBV11-2	TRBJ1-2	.	.	CASSLVQQDSLAGYTF	TGTGCCAGCAGCTTAGTCCAACAGGATTCACTGGCTGGCTACACCTTC
TRBV19	TRBJ1-2	.	.	CASSGVEGYTF	TGTGCCAGTAGTGGGGTCGAGGGCTACACCTTC
TRBV7-2	TRBJ1-6	.	TRBD1	CASSVTGALSPLHF	TGTGCCAGCAGCGTGACAGGGGCCCTTTCACCCCTCCACTTT
TRBV3-1/TRBV3-2	TRBJ1-2	.	.	CASSPGYGYTF	TGTGCCAGCAGCCCAGGGTATGGCTACACCTTC
TRBV20-1	TRBJ2-6	.	.	CSASGGTGANVLTF	TGCAGTGCTAGTGGTGGGACTGGGGCCAACGTCCTGACTTTC
TRBV19	TRBJ1-3	.	.	CASSIEKHDSGNTIYF	TGTGCCAGTAGTATAGAAAAACATGACTCTGGAAACACCATATATTTT
TRBV11-1	TRBJ2-2	.	.	CATQRVSTGELFF	TGTGCCACCCAGAGGGTGAGCACCGGGGAGCTGTTTTTT
TRBV6-2/TRBV6-3	TRBJ2-7	.	.	CASSYVSSYEQYF	TGTGCCAGCAGTTACGTCAGCTCCTACGAGCAGTACTTC
TRBV5-6	TRBJ1-5	.	.	CASSFWQGGNQPQHF	TGTGCCAGCAGCTTTTGGCAGGGAGGGAATCAGCCCCAGCATTTT
TRBV20-1	TRBJ2-7	.	.	CSAKRGHEQYF	TGCAGTGCTAAGAGGGGCCACGAGCAGTACTTC
TRBV5-1	TRBJ1-1	.	.	CASSLDIPGHTEAFF	TGCGCCAGCAGCTTAGACATTCCTGGGCACACTGAAGCTTTCTTT
TRBV5-1	TRBJ2-1	.	.	CASSRDGNEQFF	TGCGCCAGCAGCCGGGACGGAAATGAGCAGTTCTTC
TRBV19	TRBJ2-1	.	.	CASRVSYNEQFF	TGTGCCAGTCGAGTCTCCTACAATGAGCAGTTCTTC
TRBV18	TRBJ2-7	.	.	CASSPLESYEQYF	TGTGCCAGCTCACCCCTCGAATCCTACGAGCAGTACTTC
TRBV7-9	TRBJ2-3	.	.	CASSFSRITDTQYF	TGTGCCAGCAGCTTTTCCAGAATCACAGATACGCAGTATTTT
TRBV6-5	TRBJ1-3	.	TRBD1	CASSYMGQGPGNTIYF	TGTGCCAGCAGTTATATGGGACAGGGACCTGGAAACACCATATATTTT
TRBV19	TRBJ1-6	.	TRBD1	CASSIGTEPTPLHF	TGTGCCAGTAGTATCGGGACAGAGCCAACACCCCTCCACTTT
TRBV11-2	TRBJ1-3	.	.	CASRHRAGENTIYF	TGTGCCAGCAGGCACCGAGCCGGCGAGAACACCATATATTTT
TRBV6-5	TRBJ2-6	.	.	CASSYGSSGANVLTF	TGTGCCAGCAGTTACGGGAGCTCTGGGGCCAACGTCCTGACTTTC
TRBV27	TRBJ1-5	.	.	CASSSQTEGYGQPQHF	TGTGCCAGCAGTTCCCAAACAGAGGGCTACGGTCAGCCCCAGCATTTT
TRBV19	TRBJ2-7	.	.	CASSPVGGIAFSYEQYF	TGTGCCAGTAGCCCTGTTGGGGGGATAGCGTTCTCCTACGAGCAGTACTTC
TRBV29-1	TRBJ1-1	.	.	CSPRRDPVRTEAFF	TGCAGCCCCCGCCGAGACCCCGTGAGAACTGAAGCTTTCTTT
TRBV5-1	TRBJ1-6	.	.	CASSNGRGHNSPLHF	TGCGCCAGCAGCAACGGCAGGGGACATAATTCACCCCTCCACTTT
TRBV4-3	TRBJ2-1	.	TRBD2	CASSQEGLASRRLF	TGCGCCAGCAGCCAAGAAGGACTAGCTTCCCGCCGTCTCTTC
TRBV3-1/TRBV3-2	TRBJ1-2	.	.	CASSQGKPVEYGYTF	TGTGCCAGCAGCCAAGGGAAGCCAGTTGAGTATGGCTACACCTTC
TRBV27	TRBJ1-5	.	.	CASSLAGVGQPQHF	TGTGCCAGCAGTTTAGCAGGGGTGGGTCAGCCCCAGCATTTT
TRBV6-5	TRBJ1-1	.	.	CASTRDYTEAFF	TGTGCCAGCACGAGGGATTACACTGAAGCTTTCTTT
TRBV15	TRBJ1-1	.	TRBD1	CATSLDRGSIMNTEAFF	TGTGCCACCAGCTTGGACAGGGGGAGTATCATGAACACTGAAGCTTTCTTT
TRBV21-1	TRBJ2-3	.	.	CASSKAPAGCQDTQYF	TGTGCCAGCAGCAAAGCGCCGGCAGGGTGCCAAGATACGCAGTATTTT
TRBV7-9	TRBJ2-3	.	TRBD2	CASSLLSGGITDTQYF	TGTGCCAGCAGCTTACTCAGCGGGGGGATCACAGATACGCAGTATTTT
TRBV6-4	TRBJ1-4	once	TRBD1	CASSDGARGLGEKLFF	TGTGCCAGCAGTGACGGGGCGAGGGGGCTAGGTGAAAAACTGTTTTTT
TRBV24-1	TRBJ1-3	.	.	CATSHLPRGDTIYF	TGTGCCACCAGTCATTTGCCGAGAGGCGACACCATATATTTT
TRBV14	TRBJ1-6	.	.	CASSRYSAPSYNSPLHF	TGTGCCAGCAGCCGGTATTCAGCGCCCTCCTATAATTCACCCCTCCACTTT
TRBV4-2	TRBJ2-2	.	TRBD2	CASSRSGGGGELFF	TGTGCCAGCAGCCGATCGGGGGGAGGCGGGGAGCTGTTTTTT
TRBV7-8	TRBJ1-2	.	TRBD1	CASRSQPGQGYGYTF	TGTGCCAGCAGGTCCCAACCGGGACAGGGATATGGCTACACCTTC
TRBV29-1	TRBJ1-2	.	.	CSVEDDPANYGYTF	TGCAGCGTTGAAGATGATCCGGCCAACTATGGCTACACCTTC
TRBV9	TRBJ1-3	once	.	CASSVQGLVSGNTIYF	TGTGCCAGCAGCGTCCAGGGGCTGGTCTCTGGAAACACCATATATTTT
TRBV29-1	TRBJ1-3	.	.	CSVEGRDSGNTIYF	TGCAGCGTTGAAGGGAGGGATTCTGGAAACACCATATATTTT
TRBV5-1	TRBJ1-5	.	.	CASSLARGSGQPQHF	TGCGCCAGCAGCTTGGCCCGAGGGTCGGGGCAGCCCCAGCATTTT
TRBV12-5	TRBJ2-5	.	TRBD2	CASGSGLAGGPYQETQYF	TGTGCTAGTGGTTCGGGACTAGCGGGGGGCCCGTACCAAGAGACCCAGTACTTC
TRBV5-1	TRBJ2-5	.	.	CASSFGSQVQETQYF	TGCGCCAGCAGCTTCGGCAGTCAAGTCCAAGAGACCCAGTACTTC
TRBV6-2/TRBV6-3	TRBJ2-7	.	TRBD1	CASSPSGDRGTQYF	TGTGCCAGCAGTCCCAGTGGGGACAGGGGGACGCAGTACTTC
TRBV28	TRBJ1-5	.	.	CASRLGGVDSNQPQHF	TGTGCCAGCAGATTGGGGGGGGTTGATAGCAATCAGCCCCAGCATTTT
TRBV3-1/TRBV3-2	TRBJ2-1	.	TRBD2	CASGGGYNEQFF	TGTGCCAGCGGGGGGGGCTACAATGAGCAGTTCTTC
TRBV5-1	TRBJ2-7	.	TRBD1	CASSLARTGDDEQYF	TGCGCCAGCAGCTTGGCGAGGACAGGGGATGACGAGCAGTACTTC
TRBV14	TRBJ2-7	.	TRBD2	CASSQELRGVSYEQYF	TGTGCCAGCAGCCAAGAATTGCGGGGGGTTTCCTACGAGCAGTACTTC